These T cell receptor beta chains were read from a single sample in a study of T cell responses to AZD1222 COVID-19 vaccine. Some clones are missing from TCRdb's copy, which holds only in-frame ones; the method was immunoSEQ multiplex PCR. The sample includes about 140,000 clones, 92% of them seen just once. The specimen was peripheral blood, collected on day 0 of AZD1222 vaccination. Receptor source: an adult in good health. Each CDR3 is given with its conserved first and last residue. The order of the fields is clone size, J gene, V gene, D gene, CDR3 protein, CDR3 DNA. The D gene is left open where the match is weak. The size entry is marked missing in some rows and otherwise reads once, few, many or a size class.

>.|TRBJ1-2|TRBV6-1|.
CASSDVGYGYTF
TGTGCCAGCAGTGACGTGGGCTATGGCTACACCTTC
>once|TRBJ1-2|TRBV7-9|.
CASSSGGQGVDGYTF
TGTGCCAGCAGCTCGGGTGGGCAGGGAGTCGATGGCTACACCTTC
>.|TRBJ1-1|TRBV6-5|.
CASSYSASSSTEAFF
TGTGCCAGCAGTTACTCTGCCTCCTCGAGCACTGAAGCTTTCTTT
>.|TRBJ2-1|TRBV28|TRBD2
CASSSAPRTSGYNEQFF
TGTGCCAGCAGTTCCGCCCCTAGGACTAGCGGATACAATGAGCAGTTCTTC
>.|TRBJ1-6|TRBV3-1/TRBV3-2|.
CASSQDRDYNSPLHF
TGTGCCAGCAGCCAAGACCGGGACTATAATTCACCCCTCCACTTT
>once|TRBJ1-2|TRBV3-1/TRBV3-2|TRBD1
CASSPGGGQTYYGYTF
TGTGCCAGCAGCCCTGGAGGGGGACAGACATACTATGGCTACACCTTC
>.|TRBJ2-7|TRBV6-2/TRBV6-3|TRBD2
CASSFRAGPYEQYF
TGTGCCAGCAGTTTCAGAGCGGGACCCTACGAGCAGTACTTC
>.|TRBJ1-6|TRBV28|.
CASSRRVSYNSPLHF
TGTGCCAGCAGTAGGAGGGTTTCCTATAATTCACCCCTCCACTTT
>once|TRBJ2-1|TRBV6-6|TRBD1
CASSRRTDRGSYNEQFF
TGTGCCAGCAGCCGAAGAACGGACAGGGGCAGCTACAATGAGCAGTTCTTC
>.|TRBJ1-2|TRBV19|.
CASSSTGHYGYTF
TGTGCCAGTAGTTCAACGGGACATTACGGCTACACCTTC
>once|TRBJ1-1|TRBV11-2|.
CASSLDGNTEAFF
TGTGCCAGCAGCTTAGACGGGAACACTGAAGCTTTCTTT
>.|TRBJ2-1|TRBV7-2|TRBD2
CASRTSGRDEQFF
TGTGCCAGCAGGACTAGCGGGAGAGATGAGCAGTTCTTC
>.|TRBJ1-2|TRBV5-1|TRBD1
CASSRDRGQGGYTF
TGCGCCAGCAGCCGGGACAGGGGGCAGGGTGGCTACACCTTC
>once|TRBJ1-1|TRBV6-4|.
CASIGHPNTEAFF
TGTGCCAGCATCGGACATCCGAACACTGAAGCTTTCTTT
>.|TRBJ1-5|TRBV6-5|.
CASTDTGNQPQHF
TGTGCCAGCACCGACACGGGCAATCAGCCCCAGCATTTT
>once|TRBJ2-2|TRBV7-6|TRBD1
CASSLSTGTTGELFF
TGTGCCAGCAGCCTCTCGACAGGGACCACCGGGGAGCTGTTTTTT
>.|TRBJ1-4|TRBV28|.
CASSLGAGRSGKLFF
TGTGCCAGCAGTTTAGGGGCAGGGAGGAGCGGAAAACTGTTTTTT
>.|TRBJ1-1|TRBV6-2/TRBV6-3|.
CASSYSAEAFF
TGTGCCAGCAGTTACTCGGCTGAAGCTTTCTTT
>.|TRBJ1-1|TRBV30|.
CAWSGQGPEAFF
TGTGCCTGGAGTGGTCAGGGGCCTGAAGCTTTCTTT
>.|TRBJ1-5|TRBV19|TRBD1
CASSIDLPDRENQPQHF
TGTGCCAGTAGTATAGATCTACCGGACAGGGAGAATCAGCCCCAGCATTTT
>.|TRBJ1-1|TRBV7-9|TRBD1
CASSLLTTGPTEAFF
TGTGCCAGCAGCTTACTCACGACAGGGCCCACTGAAGCTTTCTTT
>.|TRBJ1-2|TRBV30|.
CAWSPTDYYGYTF
TGTGCCTGGAGTCCCACAGATTACTATGGCTACACCTTC
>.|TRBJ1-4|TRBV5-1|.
CASSYGLNEKLFF
TGCGCCAGCAGCTATGGGTTAAATGAAAAACTGTTTTTT
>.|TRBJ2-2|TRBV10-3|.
CAISESPGLSGELFF
TGTGCCATCAGTGAGTCGCCAGGGCTATCCGGGGAGCTGTTTTTT
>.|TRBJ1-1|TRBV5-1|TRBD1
CASSLVTGDTEAFF
TGCGCCAGCAGCTTGGTTACAGGGGACACTGAAGCTTTCTTT
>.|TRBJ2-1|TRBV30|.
CAWSEISGPHTSHNEQFF
TGTGCCTGGAGTGAGATATCAGGGCCGCACACGAGCCACAATGAGCAGTTCTTC
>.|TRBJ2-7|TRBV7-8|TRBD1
CASSSHRDSSYEQYF
TGTGCCAGCAGCTCCCACCGGGACAGTTCCTACGAGCAGTACTTC
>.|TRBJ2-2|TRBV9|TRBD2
CASSPRTSPGELFF
TGTGCCAGCAGCCCCAGGACTAGCCCCGGGGAGCTGTTTTTT
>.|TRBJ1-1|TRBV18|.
CASSRTVEAFF
TGTGCCAGCTCACGGACAGTTGAAGCTTTCTTT
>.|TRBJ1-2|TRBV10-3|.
CATGAADYGYTF
TGTGCCACCGGGGCGGCAGATTATGGCTACACCTTC
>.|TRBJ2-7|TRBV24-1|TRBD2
CATSDLGGDKIHEQYF
TGTGCCACCAGTGATTTGGGGGGGGATAAGATCCACGAGCAGTACTTC
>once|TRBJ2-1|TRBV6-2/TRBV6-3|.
CASSYSQVYNEQFF
TGTGCCAGCAGTTACTCACAGGTTTACAATGAGCAGTTCTTC
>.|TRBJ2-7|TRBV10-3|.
CAIKGVTTYEQYF
TGTGCCATCAAAGGGGTGACCACCTACGAGCAGTACTTC
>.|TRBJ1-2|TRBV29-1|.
CSVDSYGYTF
TGCAGCGTTGACAGCTATGGCTACACCTTC
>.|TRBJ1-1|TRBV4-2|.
CASSQASNTEAFF
TGTGCCAGCAGCCAAGCTTCCAACACTGAAGCTTTCTTT
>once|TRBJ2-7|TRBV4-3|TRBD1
CASSQAATGGPHEQYF
TGCGCCAGCAGCCAAGCTGCGACAGGGGGCCCTCACGAGCAGTACTTC
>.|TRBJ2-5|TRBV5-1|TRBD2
CASSFAGGLQETQYF
TGCGCCAGCAGCTTCGCGGGGGGGCTCCAAGAGACCCAGTACTTC
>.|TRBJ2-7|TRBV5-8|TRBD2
CASSFEGSGYNEQYF
TGTGCCAGCAGCTTCGAGGGTAGCGGGTACAACGAGCAGTACTTC
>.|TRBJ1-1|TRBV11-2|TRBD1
CASGQGGTEAFF
TGTGCCAGCGGACAGGGAGGCACTGAAGCTTTCTTT
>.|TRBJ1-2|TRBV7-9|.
CASSPIMGPGVGYTF
TGTGCCAGCAGTCCCATCATGGGGCCCGGAGTTGGCTACACCTTC
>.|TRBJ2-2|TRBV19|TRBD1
CATRQGEYTGELFF
TGTGCCACCCGACAGGGGGAGTACACCGGGGAGCTGTTTTTT
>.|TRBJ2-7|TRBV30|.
CAWSYDDRPAYEQYF
TGTGCCTGGAGCTACGACGACAGGCCGGCCTACGAGCAGTACTTC